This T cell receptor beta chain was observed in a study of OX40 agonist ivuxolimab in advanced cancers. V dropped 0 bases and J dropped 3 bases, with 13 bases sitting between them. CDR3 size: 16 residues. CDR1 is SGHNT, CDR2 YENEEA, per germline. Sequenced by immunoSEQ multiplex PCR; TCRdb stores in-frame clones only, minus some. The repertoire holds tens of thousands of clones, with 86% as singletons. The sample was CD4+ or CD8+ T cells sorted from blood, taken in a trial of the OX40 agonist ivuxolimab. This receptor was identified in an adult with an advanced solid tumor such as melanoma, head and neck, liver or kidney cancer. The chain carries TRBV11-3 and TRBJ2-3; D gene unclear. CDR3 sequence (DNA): TGTGCCAGCAGCTTAGACTCCAAGATCATAACAGATACGCAGTATTTT. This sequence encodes CASSLDSKIITDTQYF.